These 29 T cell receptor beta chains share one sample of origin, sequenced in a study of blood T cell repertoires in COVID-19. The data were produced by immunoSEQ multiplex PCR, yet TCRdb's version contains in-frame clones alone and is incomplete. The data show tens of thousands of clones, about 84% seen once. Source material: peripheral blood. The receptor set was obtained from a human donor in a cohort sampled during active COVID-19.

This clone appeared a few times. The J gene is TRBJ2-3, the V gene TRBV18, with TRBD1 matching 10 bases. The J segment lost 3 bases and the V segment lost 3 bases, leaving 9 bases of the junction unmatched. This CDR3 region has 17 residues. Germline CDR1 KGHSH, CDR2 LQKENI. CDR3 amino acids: CASSPSTRTGGTDTQYF. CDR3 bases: TGTGCCAGCTCACCGAGCACGAGGACAGGGGGGACAGATACGCAGTATTTT.

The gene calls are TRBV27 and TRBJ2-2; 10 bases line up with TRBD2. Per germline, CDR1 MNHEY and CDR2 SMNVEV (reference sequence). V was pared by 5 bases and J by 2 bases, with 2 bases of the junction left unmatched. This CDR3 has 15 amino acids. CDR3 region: CASSPSGRNTGELFF. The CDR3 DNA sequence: TGTGCCAGCAGTCCTAGCGGGAGAAACACCGGGGAGCTGTTTTTT.

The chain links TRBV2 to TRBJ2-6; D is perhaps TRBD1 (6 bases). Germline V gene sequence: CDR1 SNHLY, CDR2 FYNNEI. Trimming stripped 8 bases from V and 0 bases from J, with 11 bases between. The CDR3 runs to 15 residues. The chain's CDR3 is CASGGPVSGANVLTF. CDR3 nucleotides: TGTGCCAGCGGGGGCCCAGTCTCTGGGGCCAACGTCCTGACTTTC.

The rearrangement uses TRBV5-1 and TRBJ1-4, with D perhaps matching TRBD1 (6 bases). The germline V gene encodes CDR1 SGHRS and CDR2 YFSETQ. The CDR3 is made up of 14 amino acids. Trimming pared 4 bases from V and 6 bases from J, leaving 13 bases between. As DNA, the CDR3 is TGCGCCAGCAGCCGCCAGGGGTATGATGAAAAACTGTTTTTT. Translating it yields CASSRQGYDEKLFF. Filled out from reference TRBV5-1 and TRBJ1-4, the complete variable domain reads KAGVTQTPRYLIKTRGQQVTLSCSPISGHRSVSWYQQTPGQGLQFLFEYFSETQRNKGNFPGRFSGRQFSNSRSEMNVSTLELGDSALYLCASSRQGYDEKLFFGSGTQLSVL.

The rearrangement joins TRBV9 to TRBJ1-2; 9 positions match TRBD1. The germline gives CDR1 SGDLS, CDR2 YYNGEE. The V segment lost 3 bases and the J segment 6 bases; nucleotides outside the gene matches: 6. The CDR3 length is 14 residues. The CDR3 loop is CASSASTGGDGYTF. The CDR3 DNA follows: TGTGCCAGCAGCGCCTCTACAGGGGGCGATGGCTACACCTTC.

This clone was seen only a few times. The CDR3 protein is CASSNPGLAKNIQYF. In DNA form, the CDR3 reads TGTGCCAGCAGCAACCCGGGACTAGCCAAAAACATTCAGTACTTC. The chain joins TRBV21-1 to TRBJ2-4; TRBD2, as called in the table, went unchecked against the DNA. TRBV21-1 is listed as a pseudogene. The CDR3 spans 15 residues.

In DNA, the CDR3 is TGTGCCAGTAGCTTACAGAACACCGGGGAGCTGTTTTTT. This sequence encodes CASSLQNTGELFF. The chain is built from TRBV19 and TRBJ2-2; no definite D call. Looked up from germline, CDR1 is LNHDA and CDR2 is SQIVND (reference sequence). V was trimmed by 6 bases and J by 1 base, leaving 6 bases between them. The CDR3 is 13 amino acids.

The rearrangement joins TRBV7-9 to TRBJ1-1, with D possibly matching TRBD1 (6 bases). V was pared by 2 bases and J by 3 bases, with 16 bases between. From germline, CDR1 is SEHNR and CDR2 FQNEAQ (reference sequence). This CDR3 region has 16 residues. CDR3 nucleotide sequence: TGTGCCAGCAGCTTAACTCCGGGCGAGGGGGACACTGAAGCTTTCTTT. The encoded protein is CASSLTPGEGDTEAFF. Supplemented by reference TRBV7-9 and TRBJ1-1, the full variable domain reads DTGVSQNPRHKITKRGQNVTFRCDPISEHNRLYWYRQTLGQGPEFLTYFQNEAQLEKSRLLSDRFSAERPKGSFSTLEIQRTEQGDSAMYLCASSLTPGEGDTEAFFGQGTRLTVV.

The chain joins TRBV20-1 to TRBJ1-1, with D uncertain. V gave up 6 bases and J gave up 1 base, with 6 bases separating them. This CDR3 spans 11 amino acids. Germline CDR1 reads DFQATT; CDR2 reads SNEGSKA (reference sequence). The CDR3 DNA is TGCAGTGCCGAGCCGAACACTGAAGCTTTCTTT. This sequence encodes CSAEPNTEAFF.

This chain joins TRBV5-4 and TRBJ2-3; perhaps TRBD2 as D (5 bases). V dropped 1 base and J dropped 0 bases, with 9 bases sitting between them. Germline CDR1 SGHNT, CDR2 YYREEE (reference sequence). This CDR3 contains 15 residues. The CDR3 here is CASSLTRLSTDTQYF. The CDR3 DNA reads TGTGCCAGCAGCTTGACCCGACTAAGCACAGATACGCAGTATTTT.

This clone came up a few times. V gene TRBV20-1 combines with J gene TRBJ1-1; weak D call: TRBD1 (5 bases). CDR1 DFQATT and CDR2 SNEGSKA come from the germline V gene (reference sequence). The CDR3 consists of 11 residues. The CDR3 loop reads CRTGGNTEAFF. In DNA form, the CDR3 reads TGCAGAACAGGTGGCAACACTGAAGCTTTCTTT.

CDR3 in amino acids: CATDTGSANEKLFF. DNA of the CDR3: TGTGCCACCGATACAGGGTCAGCTAATGAAAAACTGTTTTTT. The V call is TRBV24-1, the J call TRBJ1-4; tentative D call: TRBD1 (6 bases). Trimming stripped 9 bases from V and 3 bases from J, with 13 bases between. The germline CDR1 and CDR2 sequences are KGHDR and SFDVKD. This CDR3 is 14 amino acids long.

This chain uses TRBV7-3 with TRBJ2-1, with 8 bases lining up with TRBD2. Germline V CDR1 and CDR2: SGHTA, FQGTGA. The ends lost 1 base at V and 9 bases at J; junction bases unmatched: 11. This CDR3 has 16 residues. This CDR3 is CASSLSGGLSVGEQFF. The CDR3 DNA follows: TGTGCCAGCAGCTTAAGCGGGGGGCTGTCTGTTGGTGAGCAGTTCTTC.

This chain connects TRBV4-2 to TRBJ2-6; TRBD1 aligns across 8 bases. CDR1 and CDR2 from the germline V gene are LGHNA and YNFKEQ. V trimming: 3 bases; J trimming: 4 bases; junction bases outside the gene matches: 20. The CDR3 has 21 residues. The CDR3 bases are TGTGCCAGCAGCCAGGGGACAGGCGGGCGGGTGTATAGCGCAGGGGCCAACGTCCTGACTTTC. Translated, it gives CASSQGTGGRVYSAGANVLTF.

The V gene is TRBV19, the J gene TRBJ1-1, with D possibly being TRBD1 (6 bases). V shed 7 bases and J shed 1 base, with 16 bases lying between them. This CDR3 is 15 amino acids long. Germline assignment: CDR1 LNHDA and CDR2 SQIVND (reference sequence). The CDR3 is CASKRWGQRNTEAFF. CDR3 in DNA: TGTGCCAGTAAGAGGTGGGGGCAAAGGAACACTGAAGCTTTCTTT.

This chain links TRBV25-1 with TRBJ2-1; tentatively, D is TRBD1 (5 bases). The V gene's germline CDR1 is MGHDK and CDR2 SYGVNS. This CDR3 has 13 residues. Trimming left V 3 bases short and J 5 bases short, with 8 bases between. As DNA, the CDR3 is TGTGCCAGCAGTGAGGGGCAGGACAATGAGCAGTTCTTC. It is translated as CASSEGQDNEQFF.

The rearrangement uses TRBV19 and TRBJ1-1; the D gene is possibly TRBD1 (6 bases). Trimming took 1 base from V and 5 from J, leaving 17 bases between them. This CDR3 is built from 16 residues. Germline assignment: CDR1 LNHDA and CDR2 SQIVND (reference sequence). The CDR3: CASSIGWRGGGTEAFF. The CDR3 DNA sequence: TGTGCCAGTAGTATAGGGTGGAGGGGGGGAGGAACTGAAGCTTTCTTT.

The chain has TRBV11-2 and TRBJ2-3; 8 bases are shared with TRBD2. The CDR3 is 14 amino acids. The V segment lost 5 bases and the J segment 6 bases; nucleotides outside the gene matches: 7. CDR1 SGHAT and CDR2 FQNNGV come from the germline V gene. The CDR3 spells CASSRLAPGDTQYF. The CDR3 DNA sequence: TGTGCCAGCAGCCGACTAGCGCCAGGCGATACGCAGTATTTT.

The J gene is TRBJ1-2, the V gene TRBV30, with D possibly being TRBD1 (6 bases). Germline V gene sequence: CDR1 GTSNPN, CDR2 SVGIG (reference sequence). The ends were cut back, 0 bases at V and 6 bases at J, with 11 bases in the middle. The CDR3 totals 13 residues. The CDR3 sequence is CAWSVQGWDGYTF. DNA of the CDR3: TGTGCCTGGAGTGTGCAGGGGTGGGATGGCTACACCTTC.

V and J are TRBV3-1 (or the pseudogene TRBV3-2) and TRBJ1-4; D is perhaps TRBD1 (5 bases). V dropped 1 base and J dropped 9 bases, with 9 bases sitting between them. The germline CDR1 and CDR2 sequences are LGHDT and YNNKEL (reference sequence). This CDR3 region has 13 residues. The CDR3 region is CASSQAQGKKLFF. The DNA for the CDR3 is TGTGCCAGCAGCCAAGCCCAGGGTAAAAAACTGTTTTTT.

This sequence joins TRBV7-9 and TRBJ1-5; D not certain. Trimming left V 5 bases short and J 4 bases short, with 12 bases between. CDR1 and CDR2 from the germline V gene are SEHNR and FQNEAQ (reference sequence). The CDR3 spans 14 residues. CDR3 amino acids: CASSPDFGNQPQHF. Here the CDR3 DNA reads TGTGCCAGCAGCCCTGACTTCGGGAATCAGCCCCAGCATTTT.

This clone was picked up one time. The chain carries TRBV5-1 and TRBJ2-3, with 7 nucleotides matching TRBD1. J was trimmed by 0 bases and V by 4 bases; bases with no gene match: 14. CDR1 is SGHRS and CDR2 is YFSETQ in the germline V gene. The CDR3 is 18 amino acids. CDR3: CASSLTGQQSTSTDTQYF. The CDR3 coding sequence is TGCGCCAGCAGCCTGACAGGGCAGCAATCGACTAGCACAGATACGCAGTATTTT.

CDR3 loop: CASSGGGSGQYGYTF. CDR3 in DNA: TGTGCCAGCTCAGGAGGGGGCTCTGGTCAGTATGGCTACACCTTC. The chain combines TRBV18 with TRBJ1-2, with TRBD1 matching 7 bases. The ends lost 5 bases at V and 5 bases at J; junction bases unmatched: 11. CDR1 is KGHSH, CDR2 LQKENI, per germline. This CDR3 region has 15 residues.

The CDR3, as DNA: TGTGCCAGCAGCCACCCCCCCCGTGGCGGAACCTACGAGCAGTACTTC. Amino acid sequence: CASSHPPRGGTYEQYF. The chain has TRBV3-1 (or the pseudogene TRBV3-2) and TRBJ2-7; D unresolved. V was clipped by 3 bases and J by 2 bases, with 17 bases between them. This CDR3 is 16 amino acids long. The germline V gene has CDR1 LGHDT and CDR2 YNNKEL (reference sequence).

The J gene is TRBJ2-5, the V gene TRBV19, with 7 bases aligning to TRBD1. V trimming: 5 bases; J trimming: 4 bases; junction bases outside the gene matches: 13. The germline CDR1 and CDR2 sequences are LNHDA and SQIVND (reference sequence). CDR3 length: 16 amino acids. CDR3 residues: CASSGRQGPNPETQYF. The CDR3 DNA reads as TGTGCCAGTAGTGGGCGACAGGGTCCCAATCCAGAGACCCAGTACTTC. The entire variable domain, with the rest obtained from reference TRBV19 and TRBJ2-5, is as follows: DGGITQSPKYLFRKEGQNVTLSCEQNLNHDAMYWYRQDPGQGLRLIYYSQIVNDFQKGDIAEGYSVSREKKESFPLTVTSAQKNPTAFYLCASSGRQGPNPETQYFGPGTRLLVL.

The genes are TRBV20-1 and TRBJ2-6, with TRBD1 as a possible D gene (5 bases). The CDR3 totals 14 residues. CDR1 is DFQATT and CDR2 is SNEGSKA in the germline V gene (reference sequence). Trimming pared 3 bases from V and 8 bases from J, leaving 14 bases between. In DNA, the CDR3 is TGCAGTGCTAGTTCAGGGTTTCCTCCCAACGTCCTGACTTTC. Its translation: CSASSGFPPNVLTF.

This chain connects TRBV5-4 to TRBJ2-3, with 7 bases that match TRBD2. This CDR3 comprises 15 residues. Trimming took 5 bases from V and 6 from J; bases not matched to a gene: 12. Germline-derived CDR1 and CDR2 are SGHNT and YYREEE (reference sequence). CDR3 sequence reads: CASRLTGGPRDTQYF. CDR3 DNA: TGTGCCAGCAGATTGACGGGGGGACCCAGGGATACGCAGTATTTT.

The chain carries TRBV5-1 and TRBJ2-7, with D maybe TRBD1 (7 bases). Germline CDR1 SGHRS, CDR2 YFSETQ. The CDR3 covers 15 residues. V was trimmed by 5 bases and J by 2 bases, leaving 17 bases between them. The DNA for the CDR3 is TGCGCCAGCAGTCCTACAGGGGAGGAGACCTACGAGCAGTACTTC. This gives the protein CASSPTGEETYEQYF.

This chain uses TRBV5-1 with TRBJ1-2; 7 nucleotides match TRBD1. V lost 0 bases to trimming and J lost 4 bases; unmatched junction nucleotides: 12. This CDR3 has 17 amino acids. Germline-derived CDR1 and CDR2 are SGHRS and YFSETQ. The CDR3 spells CASSLANRGKGGYGYTF. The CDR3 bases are TGCGCCAGCAGCTTGGCCAACAGGGGAAAGGGGGGCTATGGCTACACCTTC. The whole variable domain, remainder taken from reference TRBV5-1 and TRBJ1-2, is KAGVTQTPRYLIKTRGQQVTLSCSPISGHRSVSWYQQTPGQGLQFLFEYFSETQRNKGNFPGRFSGRQFSNSRSEMNVSTLELGDSALYLCASSLANRGKGGYGYTFGSGTRLTVV.